Shown below are 10 T cell receptor beta chains from a single sample sequenced in a study of naive and memory T cell subsets. Two oligonucleotides, mixed equimolar, formed the beta constant-region primer covering TRBC1 and TRBC2. TCRdb re-derived calls from the UMI-ligation and nested PCR reads in MiXCR, one entry per CDR3 protein. The sample contains 130,000 to 150,000 distinct CDR3 sequences, over 15% of which appear only once. Sequenced: naive CD4+ T cells from blood. These receptors originate from a human donor in good health.

The sample holds a few counts of this clonotype. V is TRBV7-9 and J is TRBJ2-3; 11 bases are a match to TRBD1. CDR1 and CDR2 (germline): SEHNR, FQNEAQ (reference sequence). CDR3 size: 16 residues. V gave up 1 base and J gave up 5 bases; unmatched junction bases: 5. The CDR3 DNA is TGTGCCAGCAGCTTAGATCCGGGACAGGGGGTAGATACGCAGTATTTT. Translating it yields CASSLDPGQGVDTQYF. Together with reference TRBV7-9 and TRBJ2-3, the CDR3 gives the full variable domain: DTGVSQNPRHKITKRGQNVTFRCDPISEHNRLYWYRQTLGQGPEFLTYFQNEAQLEKSRLLSDRFSAERPKGSFSTLEIQRTEQGDSAMYLCASSLDPGQGVDTQYFGPGTRLTVL.

The J gene is TRBJ2-4, the V gene TRBV20-1, with TRBD2 matching 8 bases. Germline assignment: CDR1 DFQATT and CDR2 SNEGSKA (reference sequence). V lost 6 bases and J lost 2; bases outside the gene matches: 15. This CDR3 has 17 amino acids. For the CDR3, the DNA is TGCAGTGCAACAACGGGACTAGGCCCCTGGACCAAAAACATTCAGTACTTC. Its protein product is CSATTGLGPWTKNIQYF.

V and J are TRBV12-3 or TRBV12-4 and TRBJ2-2; unclear D gene. There are 14 residues in the CDR3. The V end lost 6 bases, the J end lost 1 base, and 9 bases lay between the germline ends. This CDR3 reads CASSPQMNTGELFF. The CDR3 nucleotides are TGTGCCAGCAGCCCCCAAATGAACACCGGGGAGCTGTTTTTT.

This chain links TRBV10-3 with TRBJ2-7; possible D gene TRBD2, 6 bases. The CDR3 consists of 19 residues. Germline assignment: CDR1 ENHRY and CDR2 SYGVKD. Deletions cut 0 bases from V and 4 bases from J, with 25 bases between. The CDR3 sequence is CAISESRGIPRTGGYEQYF. The CDR3 coding sequence is TGTGCCATCAGTGAGTCTAGGGGAATCCCAAGAACTGGAGGGTACGAGCAGTACTTC.

This clonotype was counted only a few times. CDR3 nucleotide sequence: TGTGCCAGCAGCCAAGATATAGGGGAGCGGAACACCGGGGAGCTGTTTTTT. It encodes CASSQDIGERNTGELFF. V gene TRBV4-2 combines with J gene TRBJ2-2, with D perhaps being TRBD1 or TRBD2 (5 bases each). The CDR3 covers 17 residues. Germline V lookup: CDR1 LGHNA, CDR2 YNFKEQ. The germline V and J ends were trimmed by 0 bases and 1 base, with 12 bases remaining between them.

J is TRBJ2-7 and V is TRBV20-1; 11 nucleotides match TRBD1. After removal of 6 bases from V and 4 bases from J, the junction contained 5 bases not matched to a gene. CDR3 length equals 13 residues. Germline V CDR1 and CDR2: DFQATT, SNEGSKA (reference sequence). For the CDR3, the DNA is TGCAGTGCGCGGACAGGGGGCGTATACGAGCAGTACTTC. This sequence encodes CSARTGGVYEQYF.

J is TRBJ2-2 and V is TRBV19, with a possible D match to TRBD2 (5 bases). Trimming cost V 1 base and J 2 bases, with 8 bases left between them. This CDR3 is built from 15 residues. Germline V lookup: CDR1 LNHDA, CDR2 SQIVND (reference sequence). In nucleotides, the CDR3 is TGTGCCAGTAGTATAGGAGGGTTCAACACCGGGGAGCTGTTTTTT. Its translation: CASSIGGFNTGELFF.

This clonotype was recorded a few times. The chain employs TRBV28 and TRBJ2-1; possible D gene TRBD2, 6 bases. Germline V CDR1 and CDR2: MDHEN, SYDVKM. V was trimmed by 7 bases and J by 13 bases, leaving 32 bases between them. The CDR3 loop spans 17 amino acids. The DNA for the CDR3 is TGTGCCAGCACTCCGTTGGGCTTGCGGGGTCCTACAATGAAACAGTTCTTC. Amino acids: CASTPLGLRGPTMKQFF.

This rearrangement joins TRBV5-1 to TRBJ2-3; TRBD1 or TRBD2 may be the D gene (5 bases each). This CDR3 comprises 16 residues. From germline, CDR1 is SGHRS and CDR2 YFSETQ. V gave up 0 bases and J gave up 4 bases, with 15 bases separating them. CDR3 loop: CASSLGSGTAADTQYF. CDR3 nucleotides: TGCGCCAGCAGCTTGGGCTCGGGGACGGCAGCAGATACGCAGTATTTT.

This clonotype was picked up a small number of times. The V and J genes are TRBV5-1 and TRBJ2-3; D gene unclear. The germline V and J ends were trimmed by 1 base and 1 base, with 7 bases remaining between them. This CDR3 is 14 amino acids long. Germline CDR1 SGHRS, CDR2 YFSETQ. The CDR3 is CASSLSDGTDTQYF. Written as DNA, the CDR3 is TGCGCCAGCAGCTTGTCAGACGGCACAGATACGCAGTATTTT.